This T cell receptor beta chain was retrieved from a study of T cells in women clearing cervical HPV infection. TCRdb's table, derived via immunoSEQ multiplex PCR, lists solely in-frame clones and lacks some. The sample totals some 25,000 clones. General observations from the study: TRBV6-7 relative abundance averaged roughly 0.1% in cases and under 0.2% in controls.

Losses at the gene ends were 5 bases for V and 3 bases for J; bases not matched to a gene: 9. The CDR3 loop spans 15 amino acids. Germline V lookup: CDR1 LNHDA, CDR2 SQIVND (reference sequence). In the case of this clone: No antigen is known for it. The CDR3 goes on 3 residues after the read ends, and that part is filled in from the germline J gene.

The V call is TRBV19, the J call TRBJ2-5, with TRBD1 matching 7 bases. Material: blood buffy coat. The clonotype was recovered from a woman aged 18-70 years with a cervical HPV16 infection that either progressed to CIN3+ or cleared (not recorded which). Here the CDR3 reads CASSSPDRSKETQYF. The sequenced part of the CDR3 DNA is TGTGCCAGTAGTTCTCCGGACAGGTCCAAAGAGACC.